The 5 T cell receptor beta chains below were found in one sample sequenced in a study of OX40 agonist ivuxolimab in advanced cancers. Sequencing used immunoSEQ multiplex PCR; TCRdb keeps in-frame clones, though not all of them. The sample gives around 70,000 clones, roughly 80% of which show up once; 2.5% is in the top ten. The sequenced sample was CD4+ or CD8+ T cells sorted from blood, obtained in a trial of the OX40 agonist ivuxolimab. Receptor source: an adult with an advanced solid tumor such as melanoma, head and neck, liver or kidney cancer.

The V gene is TRBV15, the J gene TRBJ2-7; D unresolved. The CDR3 totals 16 residues. V lost 1 base to trimming and J lost 0 bases, with 13 bases between them. Germline V lookup: CDR1 LNHNV, CDR2 YYDKDF (reference sequence). CDR3 DNA: TGTGCCACCAGCAGAGCCGCGACTGAGAGCTCCTACGAGCAGTACTTC. Protein sequence: CATSRAATESSYEQYF. Based on the CDR3 plus reference TRBV15 and TRBJ2-7, the full variable domain is DAMVIQNPRYQVTQFGKPVTLSCSQTLNHNVMYWYQQKSSQAPKLLFHYYDKDFNNEADTPDNFQSRRPNTSFCFLDIRSPGLGDTAMYLCATSRAATESSYEQYFGPGTRLTVT.

This sequence joins TRBV5-4 and TRBJ2-3, with TRBD2 matching over 12 bases. The trim removed 0 bases at V and 4 bases at J, leaving 3 bases unmatched. The V gene's germline CDR1 is SGHNT and CDR2 YYREEE (reference sequence). This CDR3 comprises 16 residues. This chain's CDR3 is CASSLGLAGVSDTQYF. Written as DNA, the CDR3 is TGTGCCAGCAGCTTGGGACTAGCGGGAGTTTCAGATACGCAGTATTTT.

The chain carries TRBV7-2 and TRBJ1-2; no clear D gene. Germline CDR1 SGHTA, CDR2 FQGNSA. Trimming took 1 base from V and 3 from J, leaving 12 bases between them. This CDR3 contains 15 residues. CDR3 loop: CASSLGSREDYGYTF. CDR3 nucleotide sequence: TGTGCCAGCAGCTTAGGGAGTAGGGAGGACTATGGCTACACCTTC.

V gene TRBV5-8 combines with J gene TRBJ2-1; the D gene is possibly TRBD1 (6 bases). The CDR3 is made up of 15 amino acids. Germline V CDR1 and CDR2: SGHTS, YDEGEE. V dropped 0 bases and J dropped 1 base, with 8 bases sitting between them. The DNA for the CDR3 is TGTGCCAGCAGCTTGGGTACAGGGTCCTACAATGAGCAGTTCTTC. Its protein product is CASSLGTGSYNEQFF.

The chain couples TRBV7-9 to TRBJ2-7, with D uncertain. From germline, CDR1 is SEHNR and CDR2 FQNEAQ (reference sequence). V was pared by 5 bases and J by 6 bases, with 8 bases between. The CDR3 loop spans 11 amino acids. The DNA of the CDR3 is TGTGCCAGCAGCCACGACGTCGAGCAGTACTTC. Protein: CASSHDVEQYF.